This T cell receptor beta chain was observed in a study of identical twins. This clonotype was found a few times. Its antigen is undetermined. Regarding the study as a whole: Its conclusions, products of cross-sectional statistical analysis, did not come from following the same donors. Among beta out-of-frame sequences, excess sharing between twins appeared weaker. Memory repertoires lacked the insertion deficit that abundant cord blood beta clonotypes showed.

TCRdb recomputed calls from the 5' RACE reads with MiXCR, one row per CDR3 protein. The sample lists 640,000 or so distinct CDR3 sequences; roughly 6.2% were seen once. Germline CDR1 and CDR2: SGDLS and YYNGEE. This CDR3 spans 14 amino acids. V lost 3 bases to trimming and J lost 2 bases, with 10 bases between them. The sample consisted of naive T cells sorted from blood. The chain recombines TRBV9 with TRBJ2-3; D perhaps matches TRBD2 (6 bases). The origin of this receptor is a man aged 18 to 29 in good health. The CDR3 protein is CASSDSGYTDTQYF. The CDR3 DNA follows: TGTGCCAGCAGCGATAGCGGCTACACAGATACGCAGTATTTT. The full variable domain, with the rest looked up from reference TRBV9 and TRBJ2-3, is DSGVTQTPKHLITATGQRVTLRCSPRSGDLSVYWYQQSLDQGLQFLIQYYNGEERAKGNILERFSAQQFPDLHSELNLSSLELGDSALYFCASSDSGYTDTQYFGPGTRLTVL.